Presented here are 15 T cell receptor beta chains from one specimen sequenced in a study of T cell responses to AZD1222 COVID-19 vaccine. Measured with immunoSEQ multiplex PCR; TCRdb has only the in-frame clones, and not every one. The sample carries about 180,000 clones, almost 90% recorded once. The sequenced sample was peripheral blood, obtained 28 days after the second AZD1222 dose. These receptors were taken from an adult who received the AZD1222 COVID-19 vaccine.

CDR3 DNA sequence: TGCGCCAGCAGCTTGCGGATTAACAGGGGAACCGAAGCTTTCTTT. Protein: CASSLRINRGTEAFF. The chain joins TRBV5-1 to TRBJ1-1, with 7 nucleotides matching TRBD1. Germline loops: CDR1 SGHRS, CDR2 YFSETQ. The CDR3 consists of 15 residues. The V segment lost 1 base and the J segment 8 bases; nucleotides outside the gene matches: 11.

The genes are TRBV5-1 and TRBJ1-1, with TRBD1 matching 10 bases. The length of the CDR3 is 15 residues. The germline gives CDR1 SGHRS, CDR2 YFSETQ. V was clipped by 4 bases and J by 1 base; unmatched bases: 4. The CDR3 region has the DNA TGCGCCAGCAGCCCTAGGACAGGGGGGAACACTGAAGCTTTCTTT. It translates to CASSPRTGGNTEAFF.

The rearrangement joins TRBV28 to TRBJ2-2; 7 bases match TRBD2. The J segment lost 0 bases and the V segment lost 6 bases, leaving 7 bases of the junction unmatched. Germline loops: CDR1 MDHEN, CDR2 SYDVKM. The CDR3 has 16 residues. The CDR3 sequence: CASSLLGGTNTGELFF. The CDR3, as DNA: TGTGCCAGCAGCTTGCTCGGGGGGACGAACACCGGGGAGCTGTTTTTT.

The CDR3 spells CATSRPGTAGSYEQYF. The DNA for the CDR3 is TGTGCCACCAGCAGACCCGGGACAGCAGGCTCCTACGAGCAGTACTTC. The chain uses TRBV15 and TRBJ2-7; 7 nucleotides line up with TRBD1. CDR3 length: 16 residues. J was trimmed by 0 bases and V by 2 bases; bases with no gene match: 7. The germline V gene encodes CDR1 LNHNV and CDR2 YYDKDF (reference sequence).

This rearrangement joins TRBV28 to TRBJ1-1; TRBD1 might be the D (5 bases). There are 11 residues in the CDR3. The germline CDR1 and CDR2 sequences are MDHEN and SYDVKM. V was trimmed by 6 bases and J by 11 bases, leaving 13 bases between them. CDR3 in DNA: TGTGCCAGCAGCGGACAAGGTTCGGCTTTCTTT. This translates into CASSGQGSAFF.

J is TRBJ2-2 and V is TRBV29-1; 14 positions match TRBD2. CDR3 length equals 15 residues. Trimming removed 5 bases from V and 6 bases from J; junction bases left unmatched: 5. Germline CDR1 is SQVTM and CDR2 is ANQGSEA. Here the CDR3 reads CSVSRLAGGSGELFF. Here the CDR3 DNA reads TGCAGCGTTTCCCGACTAGCGGGGGGGTCCGGGGAGCTGTTTTTT.

The chain joins TRBV19 to TRBJ1-3; 7 bases fit TRBD1. The germline V gene has CDR1 LNHDA and CDR2 SQIVND (reference sequence). The CDR3 has 14 residues. Unmatched junction bases numbered 0, after V lost 2 bases and J lost 2 bases. The CDR3 nucleotides are TGTGCCAGTAGTATACAGGGGGCTGGAAACACCATATATTTT. Its translation: CASSIQGAGNTIYF.

The rearrangement joins TRBV28 to TRBJ1-5; 7 bases match TRBD1. Unmatched junction bases numbered 11, after V lost 4 bases and J lost 5 bases. The CDR3 is 16 amino acids. Germline loops: CDR1 MDHEN, CDR2 SYDVKM. CDR3 DNA sequence: TGTGCCAGCAGTTCGGACAGGACCCGATACTATCAGCCCCAGCATTTT. Translating it yields CASSSDRTRYYQPQHF.

The chain recombines TRBV2 with TRBJ1-6; TRBD1 matches 8 bases. This CDR3 contains 17 residues. V gave up 6 bases and J gave up 0 bases; unmatched junction bases: 7. Looked up from germline, CDR1 is SNHLY and CDR2 is FYNNEI. CDR3 nucleotides: TGTGCCAGCAGCCCTGGACAGGGACGCTCCTATAATTCACCCCTCCACTTT. This gives the protein CASSPGQGRSYNSPLHF. Supplemented by reference TRBV2 and TRBJ1-6, the full variable domain reads EPEVTQTPSHQVTQMGQEVILRCVPISNHLYFYWYRQILGQKVEFLVSFYNNEISEKSEIFDDQFSVERPDGSNFTLKIRSTKLEDSAMYFCASSPGQGRSYNSPLHFGNGTRLTVT.

The chain joins TRBV5-1 to TRBJ1-2; perhaps TRBD1 as D (5 bases). Germline CDR1 SGHRS, CDR2 YFSETQ. The CDR3 is 17 residues long. Trimming cost V 3 bases and J 0 bases, with 18 bases left between them. The CDR3 DNA reads as TGCGCCAGCAGCTCACTGACCGACAGCTATACTAACTATGGCTACACCTTC. Translation gives CASSSLTDSYTNYGYTF.

The chain joins TRBV5-4 to TRBJ2-5, with D perhaps TRBD1 or TRBD2 (6 bases each). Germline lookup yields CDR1 SGHNT and CDR2 YYREEE (reference sequence). The CDR3 spans 12 residues. The CDR3 protein is CALGAGKETQYF. CDR3 sequence (DNA): TGTGCTTTGGGGGCGGGAAAAGAGACCCAGTACTTC.

The CDR3 sequence is CASPKLAGGCSGANVLTF. CDR3 coding DNA: TGTGCCAGCCCCAAACTAGCGGGGGGGTGCTCTGGGGCCAACGTCCTGACTTTC. This chain uses TRBV6-7 with TRBJ2-6; 13 bases are a match to TRBD2. TRBV6-7 has ORF status, its function being uncertain. J lost 0 bases, V lost 8 bases, and 7 bases had no gene match. This CDR3 is 18 amino acids long.

This chain uses TRBV5-4 with TRBJ1-5; 7 bases line up with TRBD1. The CDR3 is 12 residues long. The germline V gene has CDR1 SGHNT and CDR2 YYREEE (reference sequence). V shed 9 bases and J 4 bases; nucleotides not matched to a gene: 4. The DNA for the CDR3 is TGTGCCATGGGACAGACTAATCAGCCCCAGCATTTT. Its translation: CAMGQTNQPQHF.

The gene calls are TRBV6-1 and TRBJ2-7; maybe TRBD2 (5 bases). The V end was cut by 2 bases, the J end by 2 bases, with 10 bases between. Germline CDR1 reads MNHNS; CDR2 reads SASEGT. This CDR3 region has 14 residues. The CDR3 DNA sequence: TGTGCCAGCAGTGAAAGGTTGAGGGCCTACGAGCAGTACTTC. Translation: CASSERLRAYEQYF.

This clone was found once. The chain links TRBV19 to TRBJ1-2; TRBD1 agrees at 8 bases. The CDR3 loop spans 13 amino acids. The germline V gene encodes CDR1 LNHDA and CDR2 SQIVND (reference sequence). V shed 6 bases and J 6 bases; nucleotides not matched to a gene: 6. CDR3 amino acids: CASRPGTGNGYTF. CDR3 sequence (DNA): TGTGCCAGTAGACCCGGGACAGGTAATGGCTACACCTTC.